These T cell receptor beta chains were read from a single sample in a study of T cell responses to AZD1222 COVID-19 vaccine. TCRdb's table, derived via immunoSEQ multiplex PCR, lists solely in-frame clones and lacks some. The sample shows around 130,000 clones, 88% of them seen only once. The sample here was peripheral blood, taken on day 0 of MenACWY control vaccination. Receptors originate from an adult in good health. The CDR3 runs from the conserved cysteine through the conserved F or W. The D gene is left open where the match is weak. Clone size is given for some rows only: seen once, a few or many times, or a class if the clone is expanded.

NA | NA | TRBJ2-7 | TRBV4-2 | CASSQDRQLRGYEQYF | TGTGCCAGCAGCCAAGATCGCCAGTTAAGGGGCTACGAGCAGTACTTC
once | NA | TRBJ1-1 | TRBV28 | CASSLEGPTEAFF | TGTGCCAGCAGTTTGGAAGGTCCCACTGAAGCTTTCTTT
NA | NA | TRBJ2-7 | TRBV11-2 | CASSLDPTSYEQYF | TGTGCCAGCAGCTTAGATCCGACTAGTTACGAGCAGTACTTC
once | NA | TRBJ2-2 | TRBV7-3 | CASRLGANTGELFF | TGTGCCAGCAGACTGGGGGCTAACACCGGGGAGCTGTTTTTT
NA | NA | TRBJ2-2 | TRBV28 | CASSFSPRTEITGELFF | TGTGCCAGCAGTTTTTCGCCCCGGACAGAGATTACCGGGGAGCTGTTTTTT
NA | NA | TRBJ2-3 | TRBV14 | CASSLLGTQYF | TGTGCCAGCAGCCTCCTTGGTACGCAGTATTTT
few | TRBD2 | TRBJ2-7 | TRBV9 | CASSGAGGPTQEQYF | TGTGCCAGCAGTGGGGCGGGGGGACCCACTCAAGAGCAGTACTTC
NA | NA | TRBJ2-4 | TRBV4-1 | CASSQVGNSLAKNIQYF | TGCGCCAGCAGCCAAGTAGGTAATAGTCTAGCCAAAAACATTCAGTACTTC
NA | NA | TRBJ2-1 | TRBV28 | CASSPSEGRAEQFF | TGTGCCAGCAGCCCAAGCGAGGGACGCGCTGAGCAGTTCTTC
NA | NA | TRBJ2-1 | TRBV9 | CASSVGLRSYNEQFF | TGTGCCAGCAGCGTAGGACTAAGATCCTACAATGAGCAGTTCTTC
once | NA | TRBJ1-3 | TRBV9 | CASSLSERLSSGNTIYF | TGTGCCAGCAGCCTTTCTGAGAGGCTGAGCTCTGGAAACACCATATATTTT
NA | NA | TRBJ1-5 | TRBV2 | CASRVTKYSNQPQHF | TGTGCCAGCAGGGTAACAAAGTATAGCAATCAGCCCCAGCATTTT
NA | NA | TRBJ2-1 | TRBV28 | CASSSWGSNYNEQFF | TGTGCCAGCAGCTCCTGGGGCTCCAACTACAATGAGCAGTTCTTC
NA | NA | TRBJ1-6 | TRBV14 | CASSQDLGGSPLHF | TGTGCCAGCAGCCAAGATCTTGGGGGTTCACCCCTCCACTTT
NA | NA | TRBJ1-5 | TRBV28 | CASSLWRGGGGNQPQHF | TGTGCCAGCAGTTTATGGAGGGGAGGAGGGGGCAATCAGCCCCAGCATTTT
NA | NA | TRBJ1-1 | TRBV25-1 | CASSDRLREAFF | TGTGCCAGCAGTGACCGACTCAGGGAAGCTTTCTTT
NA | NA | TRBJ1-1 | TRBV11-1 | CASSLLRTEAFF | TGTGCCAGCAGCTTACTTCGCACTGAAGCTTTCTTT
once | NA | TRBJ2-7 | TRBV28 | CASSPLGREQYF | TGTGCCAGCAGTCCCCTCGGGAGAGAGCAGTACTTC
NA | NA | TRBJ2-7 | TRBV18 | CASSPRTGPGYEQYF | TGTGCCAGCTCACCACGCACAGGGCCTGGGTACGAGCAGTACTTC
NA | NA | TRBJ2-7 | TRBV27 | CASSFLSEQYF | TGTGCCAGCAGTTTCTTGAGCGAGCAGTACTTC
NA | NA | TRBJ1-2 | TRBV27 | CASSLRSGNGYTF | TGTGCCAGCAGTTTACGTTCTGGAAACGGCTACACCTTC
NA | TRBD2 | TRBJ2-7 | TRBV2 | CASSEEGGRGYEQYF | TGTGCCAGCAGTGAAGAGGGCGGGAGAGGATACGAGCAGTACTTC
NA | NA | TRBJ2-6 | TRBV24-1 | CATSELTGSGANVLTF | TGTGCCACCAGTGAGTTAACAGGGTCCGGGGCCAACGTCCTGACTTTC
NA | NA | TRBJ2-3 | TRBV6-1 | CASSEAPGGGSDTQYF | TGTGCCAGCAGTGAAGCGCCCGGGGGAGGTTCAGATACGCAGTATTTT
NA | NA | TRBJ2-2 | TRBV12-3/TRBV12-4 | CASSSPGSGELFF | TGTGCCAGCAGTTCCCCCGGGTCCGGGGAGCTGTTTTTT
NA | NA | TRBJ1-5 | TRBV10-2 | CASSESMSASGNQPQHF | TGCGCCAGCAGTGAGTCGATGTCCGCCTCGGGCAATCAGCCCCAGCATTTT
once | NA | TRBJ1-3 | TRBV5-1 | CASSPRQSSGNTIYF | TGCGCCAGCAGCCCCCGACAGAGCTCTGGAAACACCATATATTTT
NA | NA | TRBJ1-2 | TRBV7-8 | CASSPRYRGYTF | TGTGCCAGCAGCCCAAGGTACCGGGGCTACACCTTC
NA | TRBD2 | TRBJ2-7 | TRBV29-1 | CSVAGLAGAYEQYF | TGCAGCGTCGCTGGACTAGCGGGAGCCTACGAGCAGTACTTC
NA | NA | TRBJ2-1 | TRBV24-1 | CATSDYKGSNEQFF | TGTGCCACCAGTGATTATAAGGGGAGCAATGAGCAGTTCTTC
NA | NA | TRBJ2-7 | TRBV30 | CAWSVIHEQYF | TGTGCCTGGAGTGTTATCCACGAGCAGTACTTC
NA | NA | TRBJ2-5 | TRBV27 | CASSLYTGVGETQYF | TGTGCCAGCAGTTTATATACGGGAGTCGGCGAGACCCAGTACTTC
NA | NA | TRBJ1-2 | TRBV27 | CASSLEPGPFGGYTF | TGTGCCAGCAGTTTGGAACCCGGACCCTTTGGGGGCTACACCTTC
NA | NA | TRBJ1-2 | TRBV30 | CAWSGQGYTF | TGTGCCTGGAGTGGGCAGGGCTACACCTTC
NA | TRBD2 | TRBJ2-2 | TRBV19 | CASSRGGLAVAGGELFF | TGTGCCAGTAGTCGCGGGGGACTAGCGGTTGCGGGCGGGGAGCTGTTTTTT
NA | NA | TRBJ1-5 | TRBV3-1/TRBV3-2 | CASSQDLGVGINQPQHF | TGTGCCAGCAGCCAAGATCTCGGGGTGGGGATCAATCAGCCCCAGCATTTT
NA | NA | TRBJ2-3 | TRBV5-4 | CASARDLQYTDTQYF | TGTGCCAGCGCAAGGGACCTTCAATACACAGATACGCAGTATTTT
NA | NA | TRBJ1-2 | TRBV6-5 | CASRQNSGQGYTF | TGTGCCAGCAGGCAAAACAGCGGCCAAGGCTACACCTTC
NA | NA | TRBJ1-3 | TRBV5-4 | CASSRGAADTIYF | TGTGCCAGCAGTCGGGGGGCGGCTGACACCATATATTTT
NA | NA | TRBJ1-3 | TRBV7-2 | CAGNNPPSGNTIYF | TGTGCCGGAAACAACCCACCCTCTGGAAACACCATATATTTT
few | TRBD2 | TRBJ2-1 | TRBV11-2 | CASTHGGSGRTYNEQFF | TGTGCCAGCACCCACGGGGGTAGCGGGAGGACCTACAATGAGCAGTTCTTC
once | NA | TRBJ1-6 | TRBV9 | CASSGQDRLNNSPLHF | TGTGCCAGCAGCGGACAGGACAGACTCAATAATTCACCCCTCCACTTT
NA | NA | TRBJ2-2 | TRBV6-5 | CASRRRDFPPGELFF | TGTGCCAGCAGACGCCGGGATTTTCCCCCCGGGGAGCTGTTTTTT
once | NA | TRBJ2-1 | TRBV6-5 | CASTVHNEQFF | TGTGCCAGCACCGTCCACAATGAGCAGTTCTTC
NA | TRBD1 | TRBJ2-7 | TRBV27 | CASSWRTGQKEQYF | TGTGCCAGCAGTTGGAGGACAGGGCAGAAAGAGCAGTACTTC
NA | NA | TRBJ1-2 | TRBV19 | CASRIYGNTYGYTF | TGTGCCAGTAGGATTTACGGAAACACCTATGGCTACACCTTC
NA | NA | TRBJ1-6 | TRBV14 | CASSQDYNSPLHF | TGTGCCAGCAGCCAAGATTATAATTCACCCCTCCACTTT
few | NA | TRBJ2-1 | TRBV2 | CASSDQEASYNEQFF | TGTGCCAGCAGTGACCAGGAGGCGTCCTACAATGAGCAGTTCTTC
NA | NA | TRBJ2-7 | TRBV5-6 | CASSLVGSSIRGQYF | TGTGCCAGCAGCTTGGTGGGATCCTCCATTCGTGGGCAGTACTTC
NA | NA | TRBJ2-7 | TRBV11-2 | CASSTTGAYEQYF | TGTGCCAGCAGCACGACTGGAGCCTACGAGCAGTACTTC
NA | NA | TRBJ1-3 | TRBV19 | CASSVGQPSGNTIYF | TGTGCCAGTAGTGTCGGACAGCCCTCTGGAAACACCATATATTTT
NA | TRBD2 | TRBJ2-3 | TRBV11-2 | CASRTRGLAGDSTDTQYF | TGTGCCAGCAGAACTAGGGGACTAGCGGGAGACAGCACAGATACGCAGTATTTT
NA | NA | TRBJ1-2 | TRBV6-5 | CASSSGGFGYTF | TGTGCCAGCAGTTCCGGGGGATTTGGCTACACCTTC
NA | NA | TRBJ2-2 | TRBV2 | CASSEVGGATGELFF | TGTGCCAGCAGTGAAGTTGGGGGGGCAACCGGGGAGCTGTTTTTT